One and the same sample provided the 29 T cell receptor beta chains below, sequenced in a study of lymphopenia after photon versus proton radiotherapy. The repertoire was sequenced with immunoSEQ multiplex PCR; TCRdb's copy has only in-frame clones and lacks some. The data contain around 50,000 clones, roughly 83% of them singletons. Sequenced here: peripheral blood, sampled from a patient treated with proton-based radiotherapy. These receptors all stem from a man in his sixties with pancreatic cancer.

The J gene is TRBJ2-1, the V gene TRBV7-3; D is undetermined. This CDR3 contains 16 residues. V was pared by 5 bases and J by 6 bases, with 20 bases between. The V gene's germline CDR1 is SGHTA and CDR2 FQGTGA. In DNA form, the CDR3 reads TGTGCCAGCAGCAACCGGGTGTCTAGTGGTCGCAATGAGCAGTTCTTC. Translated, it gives CASSNRVSSGRNEQFF.

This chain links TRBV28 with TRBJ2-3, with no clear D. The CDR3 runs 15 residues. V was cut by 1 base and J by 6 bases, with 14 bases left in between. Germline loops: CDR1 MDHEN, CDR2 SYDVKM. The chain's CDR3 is CASSLSLPTTDTQYF. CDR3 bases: TGTGCCAGCAGTTTATCCCTCCCAACCACGGATACGCAGTATTTT.

The CDR3 loop reads CASSGGQFDTGELFF. The CDR3 DNA is TGTGCCAGCAGCGGAGGACAGTTCGACACCGGGGAGCTGTTTTTT. This chain links TRBV9 with TRBJ2-2; tentatively, D is TRBD1 (6 bases). Germline loops: CDR1 SGDLS, CDR2 YYNGEE. V was cut by 3 bases and J by 3 bases, with 12 bases left in between. The CDR3 totals 15 residues.

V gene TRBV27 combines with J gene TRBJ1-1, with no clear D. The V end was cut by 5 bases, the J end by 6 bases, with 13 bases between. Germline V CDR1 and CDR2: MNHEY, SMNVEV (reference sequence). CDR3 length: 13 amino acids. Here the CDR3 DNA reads TGTGCCAGCAGTCCTTTGGTCCGTCCTGAAGCTTTCTTT. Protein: CASSPLVRPEAFF.

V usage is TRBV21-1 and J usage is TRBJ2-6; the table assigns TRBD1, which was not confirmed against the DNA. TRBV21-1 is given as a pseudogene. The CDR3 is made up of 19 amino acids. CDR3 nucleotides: TGTGCCAGCAGCAAAGCGCGGGACAGGGGACTCTCTGGGGCCAACGTCCTGACTTTC. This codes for CASSKARDRGLSGANVLTF.

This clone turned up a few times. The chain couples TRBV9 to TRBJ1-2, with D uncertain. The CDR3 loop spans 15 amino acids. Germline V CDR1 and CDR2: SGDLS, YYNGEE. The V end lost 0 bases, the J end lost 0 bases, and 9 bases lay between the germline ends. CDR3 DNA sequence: TGTGCCAGCAGCGTAGGCTGGGGAGCTAACTATGGCTACACCTTC. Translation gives CASSVGWGANYGYTF. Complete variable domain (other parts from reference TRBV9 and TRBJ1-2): DSGVTQTPKHLITATGQRVTLRCSPRSGDLSVYWYQQSLDQGLQFLIQYYNGEERAKGNILERFSAQQFPDLHSELNLSSLELGDSALYFCASSVGWGANYGYTFGSGTRLTVV.

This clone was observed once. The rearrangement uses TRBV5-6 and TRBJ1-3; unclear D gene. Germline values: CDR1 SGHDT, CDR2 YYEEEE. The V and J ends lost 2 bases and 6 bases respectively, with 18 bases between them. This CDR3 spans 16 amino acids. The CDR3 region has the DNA TGTGCCAGCAGCTTACCACACCGCTCAAAGACAAACACCATATATTTT. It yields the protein CASSLPHRSKTNTIYF.

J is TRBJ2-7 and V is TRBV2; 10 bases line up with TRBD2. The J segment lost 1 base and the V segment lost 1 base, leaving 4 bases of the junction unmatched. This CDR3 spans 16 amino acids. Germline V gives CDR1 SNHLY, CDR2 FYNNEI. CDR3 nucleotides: TGTGCCAGCAGTGAAGGTTGGACTAGCGGATCCTACGAGCAGTACTTC. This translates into CASSEGWTSGSYEQYF.

In nucleotides, the CDR3 is TGTGCCAGCAGCTTAGCCTCTACGAGGCAGTACTTC. It translates to CASSLASTRQYF. The rearrangement uses TRBV7-9 and TRBJ2-7; D remains unclear. CDR1 and CDR2 (germline): SEHNR, FQNEAQ (reference sequence). The V end was cut by 0 bases, the J end by 9 bases, with 9 bases between. CDR3 length: 12 residues.

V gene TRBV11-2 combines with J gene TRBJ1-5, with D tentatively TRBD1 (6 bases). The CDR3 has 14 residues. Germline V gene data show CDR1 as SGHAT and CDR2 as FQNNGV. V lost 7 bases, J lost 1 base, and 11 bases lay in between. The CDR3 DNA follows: TGTGCCAGCAAAAAACAGGGCAGCAATCAGCCCCAGCATTTT. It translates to CASKKQGSNQPQHF.

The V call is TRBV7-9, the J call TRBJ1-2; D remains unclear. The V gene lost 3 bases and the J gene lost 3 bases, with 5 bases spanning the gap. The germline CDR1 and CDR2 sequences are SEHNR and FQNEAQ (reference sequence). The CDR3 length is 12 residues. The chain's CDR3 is CASSFGDYGYTF. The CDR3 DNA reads TGTGCCAGCAGCTTTGGGGACTATGGCTACACCTTC.

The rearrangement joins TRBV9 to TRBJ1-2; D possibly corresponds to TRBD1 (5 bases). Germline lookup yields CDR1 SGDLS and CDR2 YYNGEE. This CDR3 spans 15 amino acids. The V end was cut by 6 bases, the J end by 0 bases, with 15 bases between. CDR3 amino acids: CASTAQVLANYGYTF. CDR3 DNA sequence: TGTGCCAGCACCGCACAGGTTCTTGCTAACTATGGCTACACCTTC.

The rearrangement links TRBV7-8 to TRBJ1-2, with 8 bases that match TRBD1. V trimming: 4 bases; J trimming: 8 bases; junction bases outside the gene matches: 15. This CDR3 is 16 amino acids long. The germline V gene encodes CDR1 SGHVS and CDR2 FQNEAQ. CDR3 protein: CASSSPNNRGGHGYTF. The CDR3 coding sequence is TGTGCCAGCAGCTCCCCGAACAACAGGGGGGGCCACGGCTACACCTTC.

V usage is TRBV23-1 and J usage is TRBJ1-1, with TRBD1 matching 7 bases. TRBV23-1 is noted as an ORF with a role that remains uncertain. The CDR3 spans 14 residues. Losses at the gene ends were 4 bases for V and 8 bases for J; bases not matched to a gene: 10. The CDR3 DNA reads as TGCGCCAGCAGTCTGAAAAGGGGGCTCGAGGAAGCTTTCTTT. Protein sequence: CASSLKRGLEEAFF.

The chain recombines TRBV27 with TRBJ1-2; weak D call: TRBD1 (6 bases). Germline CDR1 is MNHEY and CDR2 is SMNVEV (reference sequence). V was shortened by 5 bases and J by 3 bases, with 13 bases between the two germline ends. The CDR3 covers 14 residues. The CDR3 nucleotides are TGTGCCAGCAGTAAACAGGGTATGGACTATGGCTACACCTTC. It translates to CASSKQGMDYGYTF.

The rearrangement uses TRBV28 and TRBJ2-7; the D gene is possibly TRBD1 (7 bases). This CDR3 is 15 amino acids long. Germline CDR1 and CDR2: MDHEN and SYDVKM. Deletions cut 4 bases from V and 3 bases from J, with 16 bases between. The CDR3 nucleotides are TGTGCCAGCAGTTCAGCAGGGGGGACCCACTACGAGCAGTACTTC. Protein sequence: CASSSAGGTHYEQYF.

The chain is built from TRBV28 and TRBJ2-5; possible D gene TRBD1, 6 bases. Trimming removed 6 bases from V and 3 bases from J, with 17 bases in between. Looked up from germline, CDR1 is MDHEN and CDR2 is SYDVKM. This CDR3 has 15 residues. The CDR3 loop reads CASRDYEGVEETQYF. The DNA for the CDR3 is TGTGCCAGCAGGGATTATGAGGGGGTAGAAGAGACCCAGTACTTC. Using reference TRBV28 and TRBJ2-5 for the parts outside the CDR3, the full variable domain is DVKVTQSSRYLVKRTGEKVFLECVQDMDHENMFWYRQDPGLGLRLIYFSYDVKMKEKGDIPEGYSVSREKKERFSLILESASTNQTSMYLCASRDYEGVEETQYFGPGTRLLVL.

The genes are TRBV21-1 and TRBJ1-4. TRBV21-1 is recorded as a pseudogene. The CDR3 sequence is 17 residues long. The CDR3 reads CASSNASKRTHNEKLFF. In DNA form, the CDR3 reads TGTGCCAGCAGCAATGCATCAAAAAGAACTCATAATGAAAAACTGTTTTTT.

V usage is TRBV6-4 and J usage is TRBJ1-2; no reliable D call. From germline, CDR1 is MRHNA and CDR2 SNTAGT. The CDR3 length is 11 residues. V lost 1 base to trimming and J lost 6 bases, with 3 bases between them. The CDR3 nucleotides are TGTGCCAGCAGTGACTATAATGGCTACACCTTC. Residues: CASSDYNGYTF.

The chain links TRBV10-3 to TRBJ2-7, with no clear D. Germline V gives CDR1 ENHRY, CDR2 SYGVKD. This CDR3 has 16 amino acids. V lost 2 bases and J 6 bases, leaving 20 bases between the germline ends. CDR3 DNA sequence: TGTGCCATCAGTGAGGTACGGCAGTCGCTAAGGCCCGAGCAGTACTTC. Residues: CAISEVRQSLRPEQYF.

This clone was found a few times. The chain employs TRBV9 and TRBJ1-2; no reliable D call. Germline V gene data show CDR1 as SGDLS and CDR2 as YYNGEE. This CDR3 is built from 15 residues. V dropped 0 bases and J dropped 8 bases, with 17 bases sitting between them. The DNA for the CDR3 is TGTGCCAGCAGCGTAGATGGCAGCGGAGTGTTGGGCTACACCTTC. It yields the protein CASSVDGSGVLGYTF.

The DNA of the CDR3 is TGTGCCAGCAGCCAGACAGTCAATCAGCCCCAGCATTTT. It translates to CASSQTVNQPQHF. The rearrangement uses TRBV11-1 and TRBJ1-5, with D perhaps TRBD1 (5 bases). The CDR3 contains 13 residues. Trimming shortened V by 5 bases and J by 3 bases, and 8 bases separated the two germline ends. CDR1 and CDR2 from the germline V gene are SGHAT and FQDESV (reference sequence).

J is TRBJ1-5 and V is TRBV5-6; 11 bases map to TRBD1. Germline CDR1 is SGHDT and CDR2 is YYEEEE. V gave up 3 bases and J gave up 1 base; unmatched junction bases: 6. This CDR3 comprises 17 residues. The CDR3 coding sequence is TGTGCCAGCAGCTCGAGGGGACAGGGGGGAAGCAATCAGCCCCAGCATTTT. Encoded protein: CASSSRGQGGSNQPQHF.

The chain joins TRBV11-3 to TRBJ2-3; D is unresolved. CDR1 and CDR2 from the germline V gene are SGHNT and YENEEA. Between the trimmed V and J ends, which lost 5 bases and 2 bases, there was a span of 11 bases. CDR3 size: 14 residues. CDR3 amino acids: CASSLVSHTDTQYF. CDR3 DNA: TGTGCCAGCAGCCTAGTGAGCCACACAGATACGCAGTATTTT. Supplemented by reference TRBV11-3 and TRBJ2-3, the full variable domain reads EAGVVQSPRYKIIEKKQPVAFWCNPISGHNTLYWYLQNLGQGPELLIRYENEEAVDDSQLPKDRFSAERLKGVDSTLKIQPAELGDSAVYLCASSLVSHTDTQYFGPGTRLTVL.

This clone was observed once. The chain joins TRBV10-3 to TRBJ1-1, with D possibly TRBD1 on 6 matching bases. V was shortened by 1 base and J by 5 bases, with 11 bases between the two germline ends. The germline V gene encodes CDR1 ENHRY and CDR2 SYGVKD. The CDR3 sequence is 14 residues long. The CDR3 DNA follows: TGTGCCATCAGTGAGTTAGAGGGGGATACTGAAGCTTTCTTT. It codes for CAISELEGDTEAFF.

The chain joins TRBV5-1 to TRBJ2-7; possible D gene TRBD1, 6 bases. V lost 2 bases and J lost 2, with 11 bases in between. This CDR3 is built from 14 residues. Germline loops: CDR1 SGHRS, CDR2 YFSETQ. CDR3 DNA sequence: TGCGCCAGCAGCTTACAGGGTCGAACCTACGAGCAGTACTTC. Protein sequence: CASSLQGRTYEQYF.

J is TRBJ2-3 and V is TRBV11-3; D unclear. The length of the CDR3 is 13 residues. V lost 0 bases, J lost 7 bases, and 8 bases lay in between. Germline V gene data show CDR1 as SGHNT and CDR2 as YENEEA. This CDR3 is CASSLEGINTQYF. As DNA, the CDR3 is TGTGCCAGCAGCTTAGAGGGAATCAATACGCAGTATTTT. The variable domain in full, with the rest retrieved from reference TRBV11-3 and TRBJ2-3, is EAGVVQSPRYKIIEKKQPVAFWCNPISGHNTLYWYLQNLGQGPELLIRYENEEAVDDSQLPKDRFSAERLKGVDSTLKIQPAELGDSAVYLCASSLEGINTQYFGPGTRLTVL.

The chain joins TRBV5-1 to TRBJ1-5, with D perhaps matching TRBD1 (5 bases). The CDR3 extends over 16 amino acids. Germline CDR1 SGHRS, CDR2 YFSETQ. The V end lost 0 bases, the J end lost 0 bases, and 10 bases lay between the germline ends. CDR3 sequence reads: CASSLEGVGSNQPQHF. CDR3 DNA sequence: TGCGCCAGCAGCTTGGAAGGGGTTGGTAGCAATCAGCCCCAGCATTTT.

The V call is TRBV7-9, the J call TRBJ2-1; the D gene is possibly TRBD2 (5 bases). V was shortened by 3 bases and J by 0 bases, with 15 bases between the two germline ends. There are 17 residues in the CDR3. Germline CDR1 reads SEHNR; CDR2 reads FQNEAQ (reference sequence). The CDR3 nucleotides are TGTGCCAGCAGCTTTGCGGGCTCTTCTTACTCCTACAATGAGCAGTTCTTC. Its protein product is CASSFAGSSYSYNEQFF. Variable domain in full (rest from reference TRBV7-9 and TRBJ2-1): DTGVSQNPRHKITKRGQNVTFRCDPISEHNRLYWYRQTLGQGPEFLTYFQNEAQLEKSRLLSDRFSAERPKGSFSTLEIQRTEQGDSAMYLCASSFAGSSYSYNEQFFGPGTRLTVL.